This T cell receptor (beta chain) was retrieved from a study of cytomegalovirus exposure and HLA in healthy donors. Study-wide points: The authors later found TCR association rates varying by HLA locus, with DRB1 most and HLA-C fewest. An ancestry cluster, one associated with Asian ancestry, reportedly showed fewer N-insertions than the roughly 700-donor mean in a later analysis.

The CDR3 length is 14 residues. Germline V CDR1 and CDR2: ENHRY, SYGVKD. Concerning this clone: The antigen remains unidentified. An end of the junction does not agree with germline; a read error may underlie this.

Researchers ran the PCR with 60 Vbeta and 13 Jbeta primers. The repertoire was sequenced with immunoSEQ multiplex PCR; TCRdb's copy has only in-frame clones and lacks some. The sample contains roughly 80,000 clones, about four fifths of which appear only once. The chain is built from TRBV10-3 and TRBJ2-7; D is uncertain. Sample: PBMCs. The sequence was collected from a male donor in good health and CMV-seropositive. The CDR3 spells CAISESGQSYERYF. Written as DNA, the CDR3 is TGTGCCATCAGTGAGTCTGGCCAGTCCTACGAGCGGTACTTC.